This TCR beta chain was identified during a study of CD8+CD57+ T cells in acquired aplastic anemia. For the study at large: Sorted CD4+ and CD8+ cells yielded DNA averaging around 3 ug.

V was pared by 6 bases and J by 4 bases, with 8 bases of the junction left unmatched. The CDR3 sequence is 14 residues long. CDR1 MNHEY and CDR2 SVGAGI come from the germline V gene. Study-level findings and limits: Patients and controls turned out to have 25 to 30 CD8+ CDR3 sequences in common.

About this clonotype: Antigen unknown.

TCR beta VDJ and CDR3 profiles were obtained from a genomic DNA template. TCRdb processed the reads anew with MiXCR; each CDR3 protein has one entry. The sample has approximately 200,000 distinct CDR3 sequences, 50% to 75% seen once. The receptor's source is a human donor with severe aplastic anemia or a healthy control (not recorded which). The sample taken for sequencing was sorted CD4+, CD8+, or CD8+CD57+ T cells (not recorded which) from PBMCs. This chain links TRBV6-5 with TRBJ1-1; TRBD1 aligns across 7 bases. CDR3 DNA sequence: TGTGCCAGCAGCTTCATGACAGGGCCCACTGAAGCTTTCTTT. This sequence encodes CASSFMTGPTEAFF.